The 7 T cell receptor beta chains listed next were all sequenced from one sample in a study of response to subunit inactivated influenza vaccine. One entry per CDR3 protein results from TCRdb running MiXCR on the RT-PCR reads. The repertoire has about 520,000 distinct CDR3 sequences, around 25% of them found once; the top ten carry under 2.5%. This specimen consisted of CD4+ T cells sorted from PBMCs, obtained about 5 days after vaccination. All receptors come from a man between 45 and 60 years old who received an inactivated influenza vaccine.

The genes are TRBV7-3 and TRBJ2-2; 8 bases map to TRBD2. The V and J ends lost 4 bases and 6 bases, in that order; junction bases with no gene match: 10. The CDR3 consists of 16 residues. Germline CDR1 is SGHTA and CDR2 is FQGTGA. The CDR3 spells CASSSTGLVGAGELFF. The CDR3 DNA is TGTGCCAGCAGCTCCACGGGACTAGTGGGGGCCGGGGAGCTGTTTTTT. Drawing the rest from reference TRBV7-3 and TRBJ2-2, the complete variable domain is GAGVSQTPSNKVTEKGKYVELRCDPISGHTALYWYRQSLGQGPEFLIYFQGTGAADDSGLPNDRFFAVRPEGSVSTLKIQRTERGDSAVYLCASSSTGLVGAGELFFGEGSRLTVL.

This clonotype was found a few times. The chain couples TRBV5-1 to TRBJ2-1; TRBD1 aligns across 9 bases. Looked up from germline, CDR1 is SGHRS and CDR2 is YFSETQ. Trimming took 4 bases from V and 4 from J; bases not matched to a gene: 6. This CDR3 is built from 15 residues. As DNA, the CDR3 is TGCGCCAGCAGCCCCGGGACAGGGAGATACAATGAGCAGTTCTTC. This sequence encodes CASSPGTGRYNEQFF.

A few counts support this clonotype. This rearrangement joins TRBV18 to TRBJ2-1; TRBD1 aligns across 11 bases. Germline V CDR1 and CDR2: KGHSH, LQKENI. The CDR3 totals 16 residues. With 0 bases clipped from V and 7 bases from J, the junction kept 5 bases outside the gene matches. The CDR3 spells CASSPPGQGVRNEQFF. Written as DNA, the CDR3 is TGTGCCAGCTCACCACCGGGACAGGGGGTAAGGAATGAGCAGTTCTTC.

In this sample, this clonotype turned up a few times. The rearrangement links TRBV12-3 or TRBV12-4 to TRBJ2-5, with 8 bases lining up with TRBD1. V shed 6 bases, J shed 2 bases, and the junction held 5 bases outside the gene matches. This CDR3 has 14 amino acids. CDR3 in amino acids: CASRRDRRQETQYF. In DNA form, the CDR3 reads TGTGCCAGCAGAAGGGACAGGAGACAAGAGACCCAGTACTTC.

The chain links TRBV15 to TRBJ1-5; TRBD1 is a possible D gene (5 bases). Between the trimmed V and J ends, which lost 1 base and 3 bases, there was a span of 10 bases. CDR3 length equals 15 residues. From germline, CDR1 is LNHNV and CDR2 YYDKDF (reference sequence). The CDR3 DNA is TGTGCCACCAGCAGAGCGTCGGGACCCAATCAGCCCCAGCATTTT. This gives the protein CATSRASGPNQPQHF.

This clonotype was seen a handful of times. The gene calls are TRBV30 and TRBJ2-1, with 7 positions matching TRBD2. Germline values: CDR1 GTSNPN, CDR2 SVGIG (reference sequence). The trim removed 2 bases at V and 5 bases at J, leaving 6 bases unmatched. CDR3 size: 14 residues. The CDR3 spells CAWSRSGLDNEQFF. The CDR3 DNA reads TGTGCCTGGAGTCGTAGCGGGTTAGACAATGAGCAGTTCTTC.

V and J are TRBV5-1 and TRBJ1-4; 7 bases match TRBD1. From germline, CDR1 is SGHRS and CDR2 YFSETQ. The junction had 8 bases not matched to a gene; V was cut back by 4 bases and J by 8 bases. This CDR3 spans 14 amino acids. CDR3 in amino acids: CASSPLPDREKLFF. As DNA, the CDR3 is TGCGCCAGCAGCCCGTTACCGGACAGGGAAAAACTGTTTTTT.